This TCR beta chain was sequenced during a study of OX40 agonist ivuxolimab in advanced cancers. Germline V gene sequence: CDR1 MNHNS, CDR2 SASEGT. The ends lost 4 bases at V and 4 bases at J; junction bases unmatched: 10. The CDR3 covers 15 residues. The repertoire was sequenced with immunoSEQ multiplex PCR; TCRdb's copy has only in-frame clones and lacks some. The sample records under 20,000 clones, approximately 72% being singletons. This specimen was CD4+ or CD8+ T cells sorted from blood, taken in a trial of the OX40 agonist ivuxolimab. The sequence derives from an adult with an advanced solid tumor such as melanoma, head and neck, liver or kidney cancer. The chain couples TRBV6-1 to TRBJ2-7; 7 bases are shared with TRBD1. DNA of the CDR3: TGTGCCAGCAGTGCTCCCAGGACAGGAGGATACGAGCAGTACTTC. Translating it yields CASSAPRTGGYEQYF.